The 30 T cell receptor beta chains in this list originate from one sample, sequenced in a study of T cells in Graves' hyperthyroidism and ophthalmopathy. Researchers took RNA transcripts and amplified the TCR beta CDR3 regions from them. Carried out on the TCR CDR3, a first-round RT-PCR used the HTBI primer set. A single record per CDR3 protein comes from TCRdb applying MiXCR to the multiplex PCR reads. The sample has about 690,000 distinct CDR3 sequences; roughly 17% are singletons. The sequencing input was blood. Source of these receptors: a man between 45 and 60 years old with Graves' hyperthyroidism.

In this sample, this clonotype turned up many times. The chain combines TRBV12-3 or TRBV12-4 with TRBJ2-7; 12 bases align to TRBD2. J lost 1 base, V lost 5 bases, and 18 bases had no gene match. CDR3 size: 20 residues. CDR3 sequence reads: CASSRLAGEVGVGGSYEQYF. CDR3 sequence (DNA): TGTGCCAGCAGTCGACTAGCGGGAGAAGTAGGGGTCGGTGGGTCCTACGAGCAGTACTTC.

The chain has TRBV20-1 and TRBJ2-1, with TRBD2 identical over 7 bases. V gave up 2 bases and J gave up 1 base; unmatched junction bases: 5. From germline, CDR1 is DFQATT and CDR2 SNEGSKA (reference sequence). This CDR3 region has 15 residues. The DNA of the CDR3 is TGCAGTGCTAGAAGTAGCGGGCTTTCCTACAATGAGCAGTTCTTC. Translated: CSARSSGLSYNEQFF.

This clonotype was observed many times. V and J are TRBV24-1 and TRBJ2-2; 7 bases are a match to TRBD2. The germline V gene encodes CDR1 KGHDR and CDR2 SFDVKD. With V trimmed by 2 bases and J by 1 base, 3 bases remained unmatched. The CDR3 runs to 16 residues. The CDR3 here is CATSDSGTKNTGELFF. CDR3 sequence (DNA): TGTGCCACCAGTGATTCCGGGACTAAGAACACCGGGGAGCTGTTTTTT.

The chain couples TRBV20-1 to TRBJ2-1, with D possibly being TRBD1 or TRBD2 (5 bases each). This CDR3 comprises 13 residues. Deletions cut 5 bases from V and 10 bases from J, with 18 bases between. The germline CDR1 and CDR2 sequences are DFQATT and SNEGSKA (reference sequence). The chain's CDR3 is CSAGTLQGWEQFF. The CDR3 nucleotides read TGCAGTGCTGGGACCCTCCAGGGCTGGGAGCAGTTCTTC.

V is TRBV20-1 and J is TRBJ2-1; 7 positions agree with TRBD2. From germline, CDR1 is DFQATT and CDR2 SNEGSKA (reference sequence). Trimming took 6 bases from V and 8 from J; bases not matched to a gene: 16. The CDR3 length is 15 residues. The CDR3 DNA reads as TGCAGTGCCCAGACGGCTAGCGGCCTTGCGGATGAGCAGTTCTTC. This codes for CSAQTASGLADEQFF.

A few counts support this clonotype. This rearrangement joins TRBV20-1 to TRBJ2-1; unclear D gene. Trimming stripped 0 bases from V and 5 bases from J, with 14 bases between. Germline V CDR1 and CDR2: DFQATT, SNEGSKA (reference sequence). The CDR3 contains 15 residues. CDR3 protein: CSAREIYRTDNEQFF. DNA of the CDR3: TGCAGTGCTAGAGAGATATACAGAACGGACAATGAGCAGTTCTTC.

The chain uses TRBV28 and TRBJ2-1; D may be TRBD1 or TRBD2 (5 bases each). Trimming stripped 7 bases from V and 3 bases from J, with 10 bases between. This CDR3 has 13 residues. Germline CDR1 MDHEN, CDR2 SYDVKM. CDR3: CASIRDHYNEQFF. The CDR3 DNA is TGTGCCAGCATCCGGGACCACTACAATGAGCAGTTCTTC.

This clonotype came up many times. The rearrangement uses TRBV28 and TRBJ2-1; D possibly corresponds to TRBD1 (7 bases). The V and J ends lost 7 bases and 4 bases respectively, with 14 bases between them. The CDR3 length is 14 residues. Germline V gene sequence: CDR1 MDHEN, CDR2 SYDVKM. CDR3 sequence reads: CASIETGTYNEQFF. The CDR3 DNA reads as TGTGCCAGCATTGAGACAGGGACTTACAATGAGCAGTTCTTC. Looking up the rest from reference TRBV28 and TRBJ2-1 gives the full variable domain: DVKVTQSSRYLVKRTGEKVFLECVQDMDHENMFWYRQDPGLGLRLIYFSYDVKMKEKGDIPEGYSVSREKKERFSLILESASTNQTSMYLCASIETGTYNEQFFGPGTRLTVL.

This clonotype has just a few counts. V gene TRBV29-1 combines with J gene TRBJ1-4; 10 bases agree with TRBD1. CDR3 length: 14 residues. Trimming removed 4 bases from V and 7 bases from J; junction bases left unmatched: 6. Germline lookup yields CDR1 SQVTM and CDR2 ANQGSEA. The CDR3 sequence: CSVGYRDRGEKLFF. The DNA of the CDR3 is TGCAGCGTTGGGTACCGGGACAGGGGTGAAAAACTGTTTTTT.

This sequence joins TRBV28 and TRBJ1-5, with TRBD1 matching over 9 bases. Germline CDR1 and CDR2: MDHEN and SYDVKM. Losses at the gene ends were 8 bases for V and 6 bases for J; bases not matched to a gene: 11. The CDR3 sequence is 15 residues long. DNA of the CDR3: TGTGCCAGCTCACTTTACGACAGGGGGGCTCAGCCCCAGCATTTT. Translating it yields CASSLYDRGAQPQHF.

This clonotype appeared a few times. The rearrangement uses TRBV12-3 or TRBV12-4 and TRBJ2-1; TRBD2 matches 11 bases. V was pared by 8 bases and J by 8 bases, with 8 bases of the junction left unmatched. The CDR3 extends over 14 amino acids. The CDR3 DNA follows: TGTGCCAGCGGCACTAGCGGGAGAGAGGATGAGCAGTTCTTC. Amino acids: CASGTSGREDEQFF.

This clonotype was seen at least ten times. The DNA of the CDR3 is TGTGCCAGCAGTTACTGGGGCACCAGCGACTATGGCTACACCTTC. As protein: CASSYWGTSDYGYTF. The chain has TRBV6-2 or TRBV6-3 and TRBJ1-2; D possibly corresponds to TRBD1 (5 bases). The CDR3 totals 15 residues. Germline-derived CDR1 and CDR2 are MNHEY and SVGEGT. V lost 1 base to trimming and J lost 3 bases, with 12 bases between them.

This clonotype has only a few counts. This chain joins TRBV10-1 and TRBJ2-2, with TRBD1 matching 10 bases. The CDR3 sequence is 16 residues long. The germline gives CDR1 WNHNN, CDR2 SYGVQD (reference sequence). V shed 6 bases, J shed 3 bases, and the junction held 7 bases outside the gene matches. CDR3: CASSPFGTGDTGELFF. CDR3 coding DNA: TGCGCCAGCAGCCCCTTCGGGACAGGGGACACCGGGGAGCTGTTTTTT.

This chain connects TRBV9 to TRBJ1-4; possible D gene TRBD1, 6 bases. The CDR3 is 16 amino acids. Trimming took 0 bases from V and 0 from J, leaving 9 bases between them. Germline CDR1 reads SGDLS; CDR2 reads YYNGEE. The CDR3 DNA reads as TGTGCCAGCAGCGTAGGGGACACAGCAACTAATGAAAAACTGTTTTTT. This gives the protein CASSVGDTATNEKLFF.

This clonotype was counted at least ten times. The chain combines TRBV6-1 with TRBJ1-1; no firm D call. CDR3 length equals 13 residues. V lost 5 bases and J lost 0, with 7 bases in between. Germline V gene sequence: CDR1 MNHNS, CDR2 SASEGT. CDR3 loop: CASSWAMNTEAFF. CDR3 sequence (DNA): TGTGCCAGCAGTTGGGCCATGAACACTGAAGCTTTCTTT.

This clonotype appeared many times. The chain's CDR3 is CATSAFGYTF. CDR3 sequence (DNA): TGTGCCACCAGTGCATTTGGCTACACCTTC. V is TRBV24-1 and J is TRBJ1-2; D unclear. The length of the CDR3 is 10 residues. Germline lookup yields CDR1 KGHDR and CDR2 SFDVKD. Trimming pared 5 bases from V and 7 bases from J, leaving 4 bases between.

The chain combines TRBV4-1 with TRBJ1-3, with unresolved D. V was pared by 1 base and J by 0 bases, with 13 bases between. This CDR3 spans 17 amino acids. CDR1 and CDR2 (germline): MGHRA, YSYEKL. For the CDR3, the DNA is TGCGCCAGCAGCCAAGTTGGACTCTCTCCCTCTGGAAACACCATATATTTT. Its translation is CASSQVGLSPSGNTIYF.

This clonotype was found many times. The chain uses TRBV2 and TRBJ2-1, with 7 bases fitting TRBD1. The V segment lost 0 bases and the J segment 8 bases; nucleotides outside the gene matches: 4. CDR1 is SNHLY, CDR2 FYNNEI, per germline. There are 14 residues in the CDR3. The CDR3: CASSEAETGDEQFF. As DNA, the CDR3 is TGTGCCAGCAGTGAAGCTGAAACAGGGGATGAGCAGTTCTTC. Full variable domain (rest looked up from reference TRBV2 and TRBJ2-1): EPEVTQTPSHQVTQMGQEVILRCVPISNHLYFYWYRQILGQKVEFLVSFYNNEISEKSEIFDDQFSVERPDGSNFTLKIRSTKLEDSAMYFCASSEAETGDEQFFGPGTRLTVL.

The sample holds many counts of this clonotype. This chain uses TRBV6-2 or TRBV6-3 with TRBJ2-6; 9 nucleotides align to TRBD2. Germline trimming cut 2 bases from V and 0 bases from J; bases unmatched to any gene: 14. Germline lookup yields CDR1 MNHEY and CDR2 SVGEGT. The CDR3 is 21 amino acids. CDR3 bases: TGTGCCAGCAGTTACGGGGGCCCGACTAGCGGAACTTCCTCTGGGGCCAACGTCCTGACTTTC. It translates to CASSYGGPTSGTSSGANVLTF.

This clonotype was found many times. The chain employs TRBV29-1 and TRBJ1-4, with D possibly being TRBD1 (5 bases). Germline CDR1 reads SQVTM; CDR2 reads ANQGSEA. The CDR3 covers 14 residues. V lost 6 bases and J lost 3, with 14 bases in between. Written as DNA, the CDR3 is TGCAGCGTAGGGAGGGGCTTGTCTAATGAAAAACTGTTTTTT. Translating gives CSVGRGLSNEKLFF.

In its sample, this clonotype was seen many times. The chain links TRBV6-1 to TRBJ1-2; D is unresolved. This CDR3 spans 15 amino acids. Germline V gene sequence: CDR1 MNHNS, CDR2 SASEGT. V lost 6 bases and J 2 bases, leaving 16 bases between the germline ends. The CDR3 is CASRIQAVGNYGYTF. The CDR3 DNA follows: TGTGCCAGCAGAATTCAGGCGGTGGGGAACTATGGCTACACCTTC.

The table lists this clonotype with many counts. V gene TRBV28 combines with J gene TRBJ2-3; 9 nucleotides agree with TRBD2. The CDR3 covers 20 residues. Germline CDR1 and CDR2: MDHEN and SYDVKM. The V gene end was trimmed by 1 base and the J gene end by 1 base; junction bases not matched to a gene: 15. The CDR3 spells CASSLSLRRLAGKGTDTQYF. DNA for the CDR3: TGTGCCAGCAGTTTATCTTTAAGGAGGCTAGCGGGAAAAGGCACAGATACGCAGTATTTT.

J is TRBJ2-7 and V is TRBV30; 9 nucleotides line up with TRBD2. The CDR3 is 16 amino acids. Trimming cost V 1 base and J 2 bases; bases outside gene matches: 9. Germline CDR1 GTSNPN, CDR2 SVGIG (reference sequence). This chain's CDR3 is CAWSDHVAGVAYEQYF. The CDR3 DNA is TGTGCCTGGAGTGACCACGTAGCGGGAGTAGCCTACGAGCAGTACTTC.

This clonotype was seen at least ten times. The rearrangement uses TRBV20-1 and TRBJ2-3; 9 bases line up with TRBD2. The CDR3 has 15 residues. V was clipped by 3 bases and J by 5 bases; unmatched bases: 9. CDR1 and CDR2 (germline): DFQATT, SNEGSKA (reference sequence). This CDR3 reads CSARTSGSLRDTQYF. The CDR3 DNA reads TGCAGTGCTAGGACTAGCGGTAGCCTGAGAGATACGCAGTATTTT.

This clonotype has just a few counts. This chain joins TRBV9 and TRBJ2-2; D is ambiguous. There are 15 residues in the CDR3. CDR1 is SGDLS, CDR2 YYNGEE, per germline. Trimming took 0 bases from V and 2 from J, leaving 8 bases between them. CDR3 amino acids: CASSVAWANTGELFF. The CDR3 nucleotides are TGTGCCAGCAGCGTAGCTTGGGCAAACACCGGGGAGCTGTTTTTT.

J is TRBJ2-7 and V is TRBV10-3; D is uncertain. Trimming took off 3 bases at V and 1 base at J, with 10 bases between the two ends. Germline values: CDR1 ENHRY, CDR2 SYGVKD. This CDR3 is built from 14 residues. The CDR3, as DNA: TGTGCCATCAGTGATATTTCAGGATCCTACGAGCAGTACTTC. Protein: CAISDISGSYEQYF.

This clonotype came up many times. The V gene is TRBV5-4, the J gene TRBJ2-7, with D possibly being TRBD1 (6 bases). Deletions cut 4 bases from V and 7 bases from J, with 15 bases between. The CDR3 contains 13 residues. Germline V gene lookup returns CDR1 SGHNT and CDR2 YYREEE (reference sequence). CDR3 sequence: CASSLRQVEEQYF. CDR3 DNA sequence: TGTGCCAGCAGCCTCAGACAGGTCGAGGAGCAGTACTTC. Full variable domain (outside the CDR3, taken from reference TRBV5-4 and TRBJ2-7): ETGVTQSPTHLIKTRGQQVTLRCSSQSGHNTVSWYQQALGQGPQFIFQYYREEENGRGNFPPRFSGLQFPNYSSELNVNALELDDSALYLCASSLRQVEEQYFGPGTRLTVT.

This clonotype was detected ten times or more. The chain is built from TRBV6-1 and TRBJ2-7; the match to TRBD2 covers 10 bases. The CDR3 length is 16 residues. The ends lost 5 bases at V and 3 bases at J; junction bases unmatched: 10. Germline V lookup: CDR1 MNHNS, CDR2 SASEGT. CDR3 bases: TGTGCCAGCAGTCTAGCGGGAGACTTTTCCATCTACGAGCAGTACTTC. As protein: CASSLAGDFSIYEQYF.

This clonotype was seen ten or more times. The chain combines TRBV29-1 with TRBJ2-5; 13 nucleotides align to TRBD2. Germline V gene data show CDR1 as SQVTM and CDR2 as ANQGSEA. CDR3 length: 15 amino acids. V lost 3 bases, J lost 3 bases, and 4 bases stayed unmatched. In nucleotides, the CDR3 is TGCAGCGTTGATGGGACTAGCGGGGTCGAAGAGACCCAGTACTTC. Translating it yields CSVDGTSGVEETQYF.

This clonotype was found many times. This sequence joins TRBV10-3 and TRBJ2-7; D unresolved. With 0 bases removed from V and 2 bases from J, the gap between germline ends came to 14 bases. Per the germline V gene, CDR1 is ENHRY and CDR2 is SYGVKD. The CDR3 loop spans 16 amino acids. The CDR3 DNA reads as TGTGCCATCAGTGAGTCCTCAGGATTATTGCCCTACGAGCAGTACTTC. Translating gives CAISESSGLLPYEQYF.